This T cell receptor beta chain stems from a study of shared clonotypes between healthy human individuals. The study, taken as a whole, reports: Non-shared clonotypes were found to have lower generation probabilities than the clonotypes that were shared by all four of the sorted-subset donors. Rarefaction revealed incomplete sorted-subset sequencing despite large depth. Estimated richness was generally greater in naive than memory subsets.

Clones were sequenced by immunoSEQ multiplex PCR, and TCRdb holds only the in-frame ones, with some missing. Among roughly 1 million clones listed, 75% to 80% were seen once. CD45RA-negative memory and CD45RA+ naive subsets were split from the CD4+ cells. On this clone itself: Its specificity is not known.

Germline loops: CDR1 SGHAT, CDR2 FQDESV (reference sequence). The CDR3 has 16 residues. V shed 1 base and J shed 5 bases, with 16 bases lying between them. Material: memory CD4+ T cells from PBMCs. Subset specified: CD45RA-negative fraction. This TCR derives from a man younger than 30 in good health. Some clones in this sample may be carry-over from other donors' samples. The V gene is TRBV11-1, the J gene TRBJ2-3; possibly TRBD2 for D (5 bases). The CDR3 region is CASSLGSATRGDTQYF. The CDR3 DNA sequence: TGTGCCAGCAGCTTAGGGTCTGCTACCCGGGGAGATACGCAGTATTTT.